The clone carrying this T cell receptor beta chain appeared a single time. The sample originates from a study of blood T cell repertoires in COVID-19. Across the whole study: Samples representing acute and convalescent COVID-19 were sourced from the United States, Italy and Spain. T cells, B-cell-depleted T cells, or PBMCs supplied cDNA or gDNA.

In the study's own analysis: The assay estimated nucleated cells by amplifying reference gene primers. Produced via immunoSEQ multiplex PCR; TCRdb's table is partial and in-frame only. D and trimming were read from the DNA, whereas the V and J calls and clone size are those reported in that table. Of roughly 100,000 clones listed, 84% were seen once; the top ten hold approximately 4.5%. Germline-derived CDR1 and CDR2 are SGHVS and FQNEAQ. The CDR3 length is 15 residues. Unmatched junction bases numbered 5, after V lost 5 bases and J lost 2 bases. This sequence was found in a human donor in a cohort sampled during active COVID-19. The sequenced sample was peripheral blood. V is TRBV7-8 and J is TRBJ2-7; TRBD1 matches 11 bases. As DNA, the CDR3 is TGTGCCAGCAGCCTAGGACAGGGGGCTCCCTACGAGCAGTACTTC. Translated, it gives CASSLGQGAPYEQYF.